The 31 T cell receptor beta chains below come from one sample, sequenced in a study of blood T cell repertoires in COVID-19. The protocol was immunoSEQ multiplex PCR, while the TCRdb copy is restricted to in-frame clones and leaves out a portion. This sample carries roughly 220,000 clones, around 83% of them seen once, and the ten largest clones take less than 7%. Sequencing used PBMCs or T cells enriched from blood (not recorded which). The receptors derive from a woman aged 40 to 50 who had recovered from COVID-19.

This rearrangement joins TRBV19 to TRBJ1-6, with 11 nucleotides matching TRBD1. CDR1 and CDR2 from the germline V gene are LNHDA and SQIVND (reference sequence). The trim removed 4 bases at V and 13 bases at J, leaving 9 bases unmatched. The length of the CDR3 is 15 residues. CDR3 in amino acids: CASSTSGTGGSPLHF. CDR3 DNA sequence: TGTGCCAGTAGTACCTCCGGGACAGGGGGATCGCCCCTCCACTTT.

This sequence joins TRBV7-9 and TRBJ1-5; maybe TRBD1 (5 bases). The CDR3 spans 15 residues. Germline V gene data show CDR1 as SEHNR and CDR2 as FQNEAQ (reference sequence). Between the trimmed V and J ends, which lost 0 bases and 1 base, there was a span of 7 bases. Written as DNA, the CDR3 is TGTGCCAGCAGCTTAGCGGGGGGGAGCAATCAGCCCCAGCATTTT. Residues: CASSLAGGSNQPQHF.

V gene TRBV5-1 combines with J gene TRBJ1-5; no clear D. V was shortened by 4 bases and J by 2 bases, with 10 bases between the two germline ends. Germline CDR1 is SGHRS and CDR2 is YFSETQ. This CDR3 comprises 14 residues. The CDR3 loop is CASSPLGRNQPQHF. The CDR3 coding sequence is TGCGCCAGCAGCCCACTCGGTCGCAATCAGCCCCAGCATTTT. The full variable domain, its missing parts supplied by reference TRBV5-1 and TRBJ1-5, is KAGVTQTPRYLIKTRGQQVTLSCSPISGHRSVSWYQQTPGQGLQFLFEYFSETQRNKGNFPGRFSGRQFSNSRSEMNVSTLELGDSALYLCASSPLGRNQPQHFGDGTRLSIL.

V and J are TRBV5-1 and TRBJ2-7, with 13 bases lining up with TRBD2. The CDR3 runs to 13 residues. Germline V gives CDR1 SGHRS, CDR2 YFSETQ. The trim removed 4 bases at V and 7 bases at J, leaving 2 bases unmatched. The CDR3 sequence is CASSEGLAGEQYF. The CDR3 DNA sequence: TGCGCCAGCAGCGAGGGACTAGCGGGAGAGCAGTACTTC.

The gene calls are TRBV3-1 (or the pseudogene TRBV3-2) and TRBJ1-2, with a possible D match to TRBD1 (6 bases). V lost 0 bases to trimming and J lost 6 bases, with 11 bases between them. Germline CDR1 reads LGHDT; CDR2 reads YNNKEL (reference sequence). CDR3 size: 14 residues. The CDR3, as DNA: TGTGCCAGCAGCCAAGATTCTGGGGGCAATGGCTACACCTTC. It translates to CASSQDSGGNGYTF.

Comments on this clone: Here the CDR3 omits its conserved ending phenylalanine or tryptophan, so a read error is the likely source. Because the CDR3's place on the DNA is in doubt, the DNA is left out and the CDR3 is given as listed by TCRdb. The rearrangement links TRBV5-6 to TRBJ1-1. The CDR3 numbers 12 amino acids, ends counted. Germline V gene data show CDR1 as SGHDT and CDR2 as YYEEEE. The CDR3: CASSLGGRNLRV.

V usage is TRBV10-3 and J usage is TRBJ1-2; 9 positions agree with TRBD1. The germline V gene has CDR1 ENHRY and CDR2 SYGVKD. The ends lost 6 bases at V and 3 bases at J; junction bases unmatched: 5. The CDR3 length is 14 residues. CDR3 sequence (DNA): TGTGCCATCAGCCCACAGGGGGCAGACTATGGCTACACCTTC. Translation: CAISPQGADYGYTF.

V usage is TRBV7-2 and J usage is TRBJ1-6; D is ambiguous. Deletions cut 2 bases from V and 3 bases from J, with 8 bases between. From germline, CDR1 is SGHTA and CDR2 FQGNSA. The CDR3 is 15 residues long. The CDR3 is CASSLRGLYNSPLHF. The CDR3 nucleotides read TGTGCCAGCAGCTTACGGGGTCTCTATAATTCACCCCTCCACTTT.

V is TRBV3-1 (or the pseudogene TRBV3-2) and J is TRBJ2-7; TRBD1 matches at 7 bases. V lost 4 bases and J lost 12; bases outside the gene matches: 12. This CDR3 has 13 residues. From germline, CDR1 is LGHDT and CDR2 YNNKEL (reference sequence). The CDR3 here is CASSPYRQGPLYF. CDR3 DNA: TGTGCCAGCAGCCCTTACCGACAGGGCCCCCTGTACTTC.

This sequence joins TRBV6-5 and TRBJ1-1; D unresolved. The CDR3 totals 14 residues. The germline V gene encodes CDR1 MNHEY and CDR2 SVGAGI. V shed 7 bases and J shed 2 bases, with 14 bases lying between them. This CDR3 reads CASTQTRSNTEAFF. CDR3 nucleotides: TGTGCCAGCACCCAGACGAGGTCCAACACTGAAGCTTTCTTT.

The V call is TRBV5-1, the J call TRBJ2-1; D not resolved. The CDR3 spans 14 residues. Germline V CDR1 and CDR2: SGHRS, YFSETQ. The V gene lost 4 bases and the J gene lost 4 bases, with 12 bases spanning the gap. The CDR3 loop is CASSKVGEYNEQFF. The CDR3 nucleotides are TGCGCCAGCAGCAAAGTAGGAGAGTACAATGAGCAGTTCTTC.

The chain recombines TRBV11-3 with TRBJ2-1; 9 bases map to TRBD2. Germline V gene data show CDR1 as SGHNT and CDR2 as YENEEA. The junction had 10 bases not matched to a gene; V was cut back by 6 bases and J by 4 bases. CDR3 length: 16 amino acids. The CDR3 DNA is TGTGCCAGCAGTAAACCGGAGACTAGCGGTTACAATGAGCAGTTCTTC. Encoded protein: CASSKPETSGYNEQFF.

The chain links TRBV18 to TRBJ2-7; 10 bases are shared with TRBD1. V was clipped by 3 bases and J by 6 bases; unmatched bases: 8. Germline values: CDR1 KGHSH, CDR2 LQKENI. This CDR3 contains 15 residues. CDR3 sequence (DNA): TGTGCCAGCTCACCTCGACGGGACAGGGGAATCGAGCAGTACTTC. This sequence encodes CASSPRRDRGIEQYF.

The chain combines TRBV2 with TRBJ1-5, with 8 nucleotides matching TRBD1. There are 14 residues in the CDR3. Looked up from germline, CDR1 is SNHLY and CDR2 is FYNNEI. Trimming took 5 bases from V and 2 from J; bases not matched to a gene: 2. The CDR3 DNA follows: TGTGCCAGCAGTCGACAGGGGCGCAATCAGCCCCAGCATTTT. Translated, it gives CASSRQGRNQPQHF.

V and J are TRBV6-5 and TRBJ2-7; 7 bases fit TRBD1. V was pared by 5 bases and J by 0 bases, with 4 bases of the junction left unmatched. Germline CDR1 is MNHEY and CDR2 is SVGAGI. CDR3 length: 14 amino acids. The CDR3 loop reads CASSRGQSSYEQYV. The CDR3 DNA is TGTGCCAGCAGTAGGGGACAGAGCTCCTACGAGCAGTACGTC.

The rearrangement joins TRBV15 to TRBJ1-3; D is unclear. CDR3 length: 15 residues. CDR1 and CDR2 (germline): LNHNV, YYDKDF (reference sequence). V was pared by 1 base and J by 1 base, with 8 bases between. CDR3: CATSRGPGSGNTIYF. The CDR3 DNA follows: TGTGCCACCAGCAGAGGCCCGGGGTCTGGAAACACCATATATTTT.

The chain carries TRBV9 and TRBJ2-7, with D possibly TRBD2 on 6 matching bases. The CDR3 loop spans 14 amino acids. V lost 4 bases to trimming and J lost 3 bases, with 14 bases between them. CDR1 and CDR2 (germline): SGDLS, YYNGEE. CDR3 in amino acids: CASSPRRRVYEQYV. The CDR3 DNA follows: TGTGCCAGCAGCCCCCGCCGGAGGGTCTACGAGCAGTACGTC.

This clone came up a few times. The chain employs TRBV27 and TRBJ1-2, with 10 positions matching TRBD1. Germline V CDR1 and CDR2: MNHEY, SMNVEV (reference sequence). V lost 5 bases, J lost 4 bases, and 7 bases stayed unmatched. There are 15 residues in the CDR3. CDR3 amino acids: CASSPRDRGTYGYTF. The DNA of the CDR3 is TGTGCCAGCAGTCCCAGGGACAGGGGTACCTATGGCTACACCTTC.

The V call is TRBV30, the J call TRBJ1-1; D ambiguous. The CDR3 is 11 residues long. Per germline, CDR1 GTSNPN and CDR2 SVGIG (reference sequence). V lost 3 bases and J 7 bases, leaving 9 bases between the germline ends. The CDR3 loop is CAWRQEDEAFF. In DNA, the CDR3 is TGTGCCTGGAGGCAGGAAGATGAAGCTTTCTTT.

V gene TRBV27 combines with J gene TRBJ1-3; the D gene is possibly TRBD1 (6 bases). The germline V and J ends were trimmed by 0 bases and 2 bases, with 8 bases remaining between them. There are 15 residues in the CDR3. The germline CDR1 and CDR2 sequences are MNHEY and SMNVEV (reference sequence). The CDR3 coding sequence is TGTGCCAGCAGTTTATCGGGGGGGCCTGGAAACACCATATATTTT. As protein: CASSLSGGPGNTIYF.

This clone was observed once. This sequence joins TRBV29-1 and TRBJ1-1, with D unresolved. Germline CDR1 reads SQVTM; CDR2 reads ANQGSEA. The ends were cut back, 1 base at V and 11 bases at J, with 17 bases in the middle. The CDR3 is 13 residues long. CDR3 bases: TGCAGCGTTGAAGTGGGTCAGGCCCTTGGGGCTTTCTTT. This codes for CSVEVGQALGAFF.

CDR3 nucleotide sequence: TGTGCCAGCAGTGACCCTCTAGTTTATCCTGAGCAGTTCTTC. This sequence encodes CASSDPLVYPEQFF. The chain links TRBV6-1 to TRBJ2-1, with D unresolved. This CDR3 comprises 14 residues. Per the germline V gene, CDR1 is MNHNS and CDR2 is SASEGT. V lost 3 bases and J lost 9, with 15 bases in between.

This clone has a single count. V usage is TRBV9 and J usage is TRBJ1-5; D not resolved. CDR1 and CDR2 from the germline V gene are SGDLS and YYNGEE. The ends were cut back, 3 bases at V and 2 bases at J, with 15 bases in the middle. The length of the CDR3 is 16 residues. CDR3 loop: CASSAGSTGGNQPQHF. The CDR3 nucleotides read TGTGCCAGCAGCGCTGGGTCCACGGGAGGCAATCAGCCCCAGCATTTT.

The chain employs TRBV5-5 and TRBJ1-4, with D possibly being TRBD1 (5 bases). In germline, CDR1 is SGHKS, CDR2 YYEKEE (reference sequence). CDR3 length: 15 amino acids. V was cut by 4 bases and J by 8 bases, with 18 bases left in between. CDR3 DNA sequence: TGTGCCAGCAGCCAAAGGGGCCCCGATAGCGAAAAACTGTTTTTT. It specifies CASSQRGPDSEKLFF.

This chain joins TRBV23-1 and TRBJ1-5, with D tentatively TRBD1 (6 bases). TRBV23-1 qualifies as an ORF whose function is uncertain. The CDR3 runs to 20 residues. Trimming pared 8 bases from V and 7 bases from J, leaving 36 bases between. The CDR3 reads CASSKGWTDLPPKGHQPQHF. The CDR3 DNA reads TGCGCCAGCTCCAAAGGGTGGACAGACCTCCCGCCAAAAGGTCACCAGCCCCAGCATTTT.

V is TRBV9 and J is TRBJ2-2; D is perhaps TRBD2 (5 bases). This CDR3 comprises 14 residues. The V end was cut by 0 bases, the J end by 7 bases, with 10 bases between. Germline V gene sequence: CDR1 SGDLS, CDR2 YYNGEE. CDR3 loop: CASSVGTAGGELFF. The CDR3 DNA reads as TGTGCCAGCAGCGTAGGTACGGCGGGCGGGGAGCTGTTTTTT.

V and J are TRBV7-9 and TRBJ2-2; 7 bases map to TRBD2. CDR1 is SEHNR, CDR2 FQNEAQ, per germline (reference sequence). The trim removed 2 bases at V and 3 bases at J, leaving 6 bases unmatched. This CDR3 has 16 amino acids. Here the CDR3 DNA reads TGTGCCAGCAGCTTACGGCGGGGGTTGGACACCGGGGAGCTGTTTTTT. Translation: CASSLRRGLDTGELFF.

The rearrangement joins TRBV7-2 to TRBJ1-1; D unclear. Trimming left V 3 bases short and J 0 bases short, with 5 bases between. Germline CDR1 is SGHTA and CDR2 is FQGNSA. The CDR3 runs to 13 residues. The CDR3 reads CASSFRVNTEAFF. The DNA of the CDR3 is TGTGCCAGCAGCTTCCGGGTGAACACTGAAGCTTTCTTT.

The chain recombines TRBV19 with TRBJ1-2; D remains ambiguous. The germline V and J ends were trimmed by 4 bases and 6 bases, with 6 bases remaining between them. This CDR3 is built from 11 residues. The V gene's germline CDR1 is LNHDA and CDR2 SQIVND (reference sequence). CDR3 in DNA: TGTGCCAGTAGTACTCTTAATGGCTACACCTTC. It specifies CASSTLNGYTF. Full variable domain (rest looked up from reference TRBV19 and TRBJ1-2): DGGITQSPKYLFRKEGQNVTLSCEQNLNHDAMYWYRQDPGQGLRLIYYSQIVNDFQKGDIAEGYSVSREKKESFPLTVTSAQKNPTAFYLCASSTLNGYTFGSGTRLTVV.

This sequence joins TRBV5-1 and TRBJ1-1; no clear D gene. The CDR3 is 13 residues long. Germline V lookup: CDR1 SGHRS, CDR2 YFSETQ. Trimming cost V 5 bases and J 2 bases, with 10 bases left between them. CDR3 nucleotide sequence: TGCGCCAGCAGTTGGCTGATAAACACTGAAGCTTTCTTT. This translates into CASSWLINTEAFF.

V and J are TRBV2 and TRBJ1-5, with a tentative D call TRBD1 (5 bases). The CDR3 covers 13 residues. Germline CDR1 SNHLY, CDR2 FYNNEI. V lost 7 bases, J lost 7 bases, and 14 bases lay in between. CDR3 DNA sequence: TGTGCCAGCACCCTAGAAGGGGAACAGCCCCAGCATTTT. Protein sequence: CASTLEGEQPQHF.